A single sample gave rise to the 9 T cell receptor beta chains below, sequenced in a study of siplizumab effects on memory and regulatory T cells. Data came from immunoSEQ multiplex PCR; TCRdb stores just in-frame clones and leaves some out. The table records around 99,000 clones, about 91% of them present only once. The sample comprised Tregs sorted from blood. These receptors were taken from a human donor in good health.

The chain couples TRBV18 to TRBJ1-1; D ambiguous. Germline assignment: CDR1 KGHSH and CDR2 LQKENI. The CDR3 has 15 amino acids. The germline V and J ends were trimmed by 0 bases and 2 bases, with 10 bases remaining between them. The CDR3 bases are TGTGCCAGCTCACCACCGAAAGGAGCCAACACTGAAGCTTTCTTT. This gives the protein CASSPPKGANTEAFF.

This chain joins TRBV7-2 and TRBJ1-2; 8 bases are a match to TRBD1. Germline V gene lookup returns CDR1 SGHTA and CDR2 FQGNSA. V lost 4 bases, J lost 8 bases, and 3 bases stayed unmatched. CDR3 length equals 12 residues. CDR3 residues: CASSSDRGGYTF. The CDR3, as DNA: TGTGCCAGCAGCTCCGACAGGGGAGGCTACACCTTC. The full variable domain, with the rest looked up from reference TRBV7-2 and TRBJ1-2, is GAGVSQSPSNKVTEKGKDVELRCDPISGHTALYWYRQSLGQGLEFLIYFQGNSAPDKSGLPSDRFSAERTGGSVSTLTIQRTQQEDSAVYLCASSSDRGGYTFGSGTRLTVV.

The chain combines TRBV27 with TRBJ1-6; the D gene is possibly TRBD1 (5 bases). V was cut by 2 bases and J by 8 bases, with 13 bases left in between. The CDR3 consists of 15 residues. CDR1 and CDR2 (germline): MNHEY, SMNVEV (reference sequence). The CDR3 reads CASSLGRLGDSPLHF. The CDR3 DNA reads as TGTGCCAGCAGTTTAGGTCGCTTAGGGGATTCACCCCTCCACTTT.

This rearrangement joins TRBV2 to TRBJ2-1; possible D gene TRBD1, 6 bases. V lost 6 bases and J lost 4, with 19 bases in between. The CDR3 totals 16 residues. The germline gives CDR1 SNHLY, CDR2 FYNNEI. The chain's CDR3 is CASSGRPGAIYNEQFF. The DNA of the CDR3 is TGTGCCAGCAGCGGAAGGCCAGGGGCGATATACAATGAGCAGTTCTTC.

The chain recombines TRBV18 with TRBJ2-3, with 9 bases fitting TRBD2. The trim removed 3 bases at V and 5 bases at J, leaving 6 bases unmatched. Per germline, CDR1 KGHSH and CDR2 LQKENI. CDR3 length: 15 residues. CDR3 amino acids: CASSPLAGARDTQYF. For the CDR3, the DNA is TGTGCCAGCTCACCCTTAGCGGGAGCGCGAGATACGCAGTATTTT.

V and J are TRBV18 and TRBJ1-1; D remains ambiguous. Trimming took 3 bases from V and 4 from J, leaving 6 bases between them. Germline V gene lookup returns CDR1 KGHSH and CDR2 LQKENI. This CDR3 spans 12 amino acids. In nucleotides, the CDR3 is TGTGCCAGCTCACCCGATTTCACTGAAGCTTTCTTT. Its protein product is CASSPDFTEAFF.

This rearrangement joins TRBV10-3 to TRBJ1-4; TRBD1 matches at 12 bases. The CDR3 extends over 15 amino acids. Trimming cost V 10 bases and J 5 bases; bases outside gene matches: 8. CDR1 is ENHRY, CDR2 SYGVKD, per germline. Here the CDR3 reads CASRDRGPGNEKLFF. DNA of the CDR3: TGTGCCAGCCGGGACAGGGGGCCTGGAAATGAAAAACTGTTTTTT.

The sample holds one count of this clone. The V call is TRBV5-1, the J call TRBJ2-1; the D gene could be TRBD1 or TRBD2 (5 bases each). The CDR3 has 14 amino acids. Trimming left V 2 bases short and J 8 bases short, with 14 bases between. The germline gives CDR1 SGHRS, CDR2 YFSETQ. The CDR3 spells CASSFGALSDEQFF. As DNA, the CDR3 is TGCGCCAGCAGCTTCGGGGCCCTCTCGGATGAGCAGTTCTTC.

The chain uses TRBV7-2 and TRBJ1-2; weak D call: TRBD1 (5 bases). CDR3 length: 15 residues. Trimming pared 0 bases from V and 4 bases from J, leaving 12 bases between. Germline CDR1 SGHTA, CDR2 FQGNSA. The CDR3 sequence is CASSLALQASYGYTF. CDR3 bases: TGTGCCAGCAGCTTAGCGTTACAGGCCTCCTATGGCTACACCTTC.